This T cell receptor (beta chain) was recovered during a study of tumor and adjacent non-tumor tissue in lung cancer. Whole-study results and caveats: Significantly higher TCR diversity was found in tumor than normal lung.

CDR3 length equals 13 residues. Germline CDR1 is SQVTM and CDR2 is ANQGSEA. A modified ARM-PCR protocol with three rounds of nested PCR amplified TCRbeta. TCRdb re-called the multiplex PCR reads through MiXCR, storing one row per CDR3 protein. Here the sample spans 98,000 or so distinct CDR3 sequences, 75% to 90% being singletons. This sample's RNA came from whole unsorted tissue. Distant lung tissue was collected more than 3 cm away from the tumor edge. Worth noting for this clonotype: The antigen is not known. At one of its ends the junction is not consistent with the germline gene, which may arise from a read error.

The receptor was derived from a man aged 60 to 75 with small cell lung cancer. Sequenced: distant non-tumor lung tissue. V and J are TRBV29-1 and TRBJ1-5; 12 nucleotides line up with TRBD1. For the CDR3, the DNA is TGCGGCGCCTCTAGGGACAGGGGGCAGCCCAAGCATTTT. This gives the protein CGASRDRGQPKHF.